These T cell receptor beta chains were read from a single sample in a study of beta chain features in type 1 diabetes. Only in-frame clones appear in the TCRdb table, and some are missing; sequencing was by immunoSEQ multiplex PCR. This table holds almost 350,000 clones, less than 20% found once. Sample: naive CD4+ T cells from blood. The receptor set was obtained from a woman under 30 in good health. Both conserved end residues are part of each CDR3. A D gene is named only where the DNA matches it firmly. For some rows the clone size is stated as once, few or many, or as a class when expanded; others skip it.

v_gene	abundance	j_gene	len	d_gene	CDR3aa	CDR3nt
TRBV7-9	few	TRBJ1-5	15	TRBD1	CASSPGQAINQPQHF	TGTGCCAGCAGCCCGGGACAGGCGATTAATCAGCCCCAGCATTTT
TRBV4-3	few	TRBJ2-1	17	TRBD2	CASSRSVAGGLYNEQFF	TGCGCCAGCAGCCGCTCAGTAGCGGGGGGCCTCTACAATGAGCAGTTCTTC
TRBV7-9	.	TRBJ1-3	17	.	CASSFLPLLSSGNTIYF	TGTGCCAGCAGCTTTCTTCCTCTCTTGAGCTCTGGAAACACCATATATTTT
TRBV7-2	few	TRBJ1-5	15	.	CASSLVLAENQPQHF	TGTGCCAGCAGCTTAGTCCTGGCAGAAAATCAGCCCCAGCATTTT
TRBV18	.	TRBJ1-2	15	TRBD1	CASSPPGTGGKGYTF	TGTGCCAGCTCACCTCCCGGGACAGGGGGCAAAGGCTACACCTTC
TRBV5-1	few	TRBJ1-6	15	.	CASSFERQQNSPLHF	TGCGCCAGCAGCTTCGAGAGACAGCAAAATTCACCCCTCCACTTT
TRBV9	few	TRBJ2-2	19	TRBD2	CASSVERTSGGKNTGELFF	TGTGCCAGCAGCGTAGAAAGGACTAGCGGAGGGAAGAACACCGGGGAGCTGTTTTTT
TRBV7-9	few	TRBJ2-1	14	TRBD2	CALGGGSSYNEQFF	TGTGCCCTCGGAGGCGGGAGCTCCTACAATGAGCAGTTCTTC
TRBV5-1	few	TRBJ2-5	15	TRBD2	CASSLGLATQETQYF	TGCGCCAGCAGCTTGGGACTAGCGACTCAAGAGACCCAGTACTTC
TRBV5-4	few	TRBJ2-1	16	TRBD1	CASSRAGTGGLNEQFF	TGTGCCAGCAGCCGAGCCGGGACAGGGGGATTAAATGAGCAGTTCTTC
TRBV6-6	few	TRBJ2-1	13	.	CASTPDRYNEQFF	TGTGCCAGCACCCCCGACAGATACAATGAGCAGTTCTTC
TRBV9	.	TRBJ1-4	15	.	CASSPHLSIKEKLFF	TGTGCCAGCAGCCCCCACTTGTCGATAAAGGAAAAACTGTTTTTT
TRBV10-3	.	TRBJ2-1	14	TRBD1	CAISGRDRGNEQFF	TGTGCCATCAGTGGAAGGGACAGGGGTAATGAGCAGTTCTTC
TRBV4-1	.	TRBJ2-2	15	.	CASSQGGRNTGELFF	TGCGCCAGCAGCCAGGGGGGGCGAAACACCGGGGAGCTGTTTTTT
TRBV19	few	TRBJ2-4	16	TRBD1	CASSTPRQGTWDIQYF	TGTGCCAGTAGTACTCCACGACAGGGGACGTGGGACATTCAGTACTTC
TRBV29-1	.	TRBJ2-7	13	TRBD2	CNVETSGPYEQYF	TGCAACGTTGAAACTAGCGGGCCCTACGAGCAGTACTTC
TRBV5-1	few	TRBJ1-1	13	.	CATSTGGADEAFF	TGCGCCACCTCGACGGGGGGGGCCGATGAAGCTTTCTTT
TRBV10-3	few	TRBJ2-5	14	TRBD2	CAIGSGGGQETQYF	TGTGCCATCGGGAGCGGGGGTGGTCAAGAGACCCAGTACTTC
TRBV30	few	TRBJ1-5	13	.	CAWGKEGSQPQHF	TGTGCCTGGGGTAAGGAGGGCTCTCAGCCCCAGCATTTT
TRBV6-6	.	TRBJ1-5	14	.	CASSYPTGSQPQHF	TGTGCCAGCAGTTACCCGACGGGATCCCAGCCCCAGCATTTT
TRBV5-1	.	TRBJ2-1	15	TRBD2	CASSLVTSGYNEQFF	TGCGCCAGCAGCTTGGTTACTAGCGGTTACAATGAGCAGTTCTTC
TRBV5-4	.	TRBJ2-5	14	.	CASGTGKGQETQYF	TGTGCCAGCGGAACGGGAAAGGGTCAGGAGACCCAGTACTTC
TRBV7-2	few	TRBJ2-5	15	.	CASSPWGPPGETQYF	TGTGCCAGCAGCCCCTGGGGGCCCCCCGGGGAGACCCAGTACTTC
TRBV7-3	few	TRBJ2-5	17	TRBD2	CASSLGPASGIQETQYF	TGTGCCAGCAGCTTAGGTCCCGCTAGCGGGATACAAGAGACCCAGTACTTC
TRBV9	.	TRBJ1-1	15	.	CASSPRTVLNTEAFF	TGTGCCAGCAGCCCGAGGACAGTTTTGAACACTGAAGCTTTCTTT
TRBV14	few	TRBJ2-1	15	TRBD2	CASSQVAGGPHEQFF	TGTGCCAGCAGCCAAGTGGCGGGAGGGCCGCATGAGCAGTTCTTC
TRBV30	few	TRBJ2-2	13	.	CAWRGRTTGELFF	TGTGCCTGGAGGGGGAGAACGACCGGGGAGCTGTTTTTT
TRBV5-1	.	TRBJ2-1	16	TRBD2	CASSLVQRGRNNEQFF	TGCGCCAGCAGCTTGGTGCAGCGGGGCAGAAACAATGAGCAGTTCTTC
TRBV7-9	.	TRBJ2-1	13	.	CASILWGGDEQFF	TGTGCCAGCATCCTTTGGGGGGGCGATGAGCAGTTCTTC
TRBV5-6	.	TRBJ1-1	16	.	CASSPRSWYSITEAFF	TGTGCCAGCAGCCCACGGTCCTGGTATTCGATAACTGAAGCTTTCTTT
TRBV30	few	TRBJ1-2	14	TRBD1	CAWSSETGEFGYTF	TGTGCCTGGAGTTCGGAGACAGGGGAATTTGGCTACACCTTC
TRBV5-6	.	TRBJ2-3	14	TRBD2	CASSLGLATDTQYF	TGTGCCAGCAGCTTGGGACTAGCTACAGATACGCAGTATTTT
TRBV12-5	.	TRBJ1-5	13	TRBD1	CASGGQLNQPQHF	TGTGCTAGTGGGGGACAGCTCAATCAGCCCCAGCATTTT
TRBV29-1	few	TRBJ2-1	11	.	CSVRRGGDQFF	TGCAGCGTCCGTCGGGGCGGGGATCAGTTCTTC
TRBV19	.	TRBJ2-1	15	TRBD1	CASSIGQGRTNEQFF	TGTGCCAGTAGTATAGGACAGGGACGAACCAATGAGCAGTTCTTC
TRBV6-5	.	TRBJ1-5	13	.	CASSETGDQPQHF	TGTGCCAGCAGCGAGACAGGCGATCAGCCCCAGCATTTT
TRBV14	few	TRBJ2-2	17	TRBD2	CASSRFGGLENTGELFF	TGTGCCAGCAGCCGTTTCGGGGGACTAGAGAACACCGGGGAGCTGTTTTTT
TRBV5-1	.	TRBJ2-1	14	TRBD2	CASSPGLAGLEQFF	TGCGCCAGCAGTCCGGGACTAGCGGGCCTCGAGCAGTTCTTC
TRBV5-1	.	TRBJ2-1	15	TRBD2	CASSRSGGARNEQFF	TGCGCCAGCAGCCGTAGCGGGGGGGCCAGGAATGAGCAGTTCTTC
TRBV6-6	.	TRBJ2-1	13	.	CASSLNRDNEQFF	TGTGCCAGCAGTCTAAACAGGGACAATGAGCAGTTCTTC
TRBV20-1	.	TRBJ1-2	11	.	CSAQQQPRYTF	TGCAGTGCCCAACAACAACCCCGCTACACCTTC
TRBV7-3	.	TRBJ1-2	17	TRBD1	CASSQGRGGALGDGYTF	TGTGCCAGCAGCCAAGGGCGAGGGGGCGCCTTGGGCGATGGCTACACCTTC
TRBV7-3	.	TRBJ1-6	15	TRBD1	CASSPSGTGDSPLHF	TGTGCCAGCAGCCCCTCCGGGACAGGGGATTCACCCCTCCACTTT
TRBV4-1	.	TRBJ2-1	12	.	CASSQVGGQQFF	TGCGCCAGCAGCCAAGTGGGCGGGCAGCAGTTCTTC
TRBV2	.	TRBJ2-7	14	TRBD2	CASGGEAGSYEQYF	TGTGCCAGCGGGGGGGAAGCGGGTTCCTACGAGCAGTACTTC
TRBV5-4	few	TRBJ2-7	15	TRBD2	CASSPTSGRTYEQYF	TGTGCCAGCAGCCCGACTAGCGGGAGGACCTACGAGCAGTACTTC
TRBV2	few	TRBJ2-7	16	.	CASSELGQGRVYEQYF	TGTGCCAGCAGTGAACTGGGCCAGGGGAGGGTCTACGAGCAGTACTTC
TRBV9	.	TRBJ2-2	16	TRBD2	CASSPTSAGGAGELFF	TGTGCCAGCAGCCCCACTAGCGCGGGGGGTGCCGGGGAGCTGTTTTTT
TRBV5-1	.	TRBJ2-1	17	.	CASSPRSGRLNYNEQFF	TGCGCCAGCAGCCCTAGAAGCGGTAGACTGAACTACAATGAGCAGTTCTTC
TRBV5-4	few	TRBJ2-1	12	.	CASSFQGNEQFF	TGTGCCAGCAGCTTTCAGGGAAATGAGCAGTTCTTC
TRBV4-1	.	TRBJ2-2	18	.	CASSQVGLRTRNTGELFF	TGCGCCAGCAGCCAAGTTGGGCTCCGGACAAGGAACACCGGGGAGCTGTTTTTT
TRBV2	.	TRBJ2-7	13	TRBD2	CASSGLAGSEQYF	TGTGCCAGCAGTGGGCTAGCGGGGTCCGAGCAGTACTTC
TRBV29-1	.	TRBJ2-7	11	.	CSVTTIFGQYF	TGCAGCGTGACGACTATATTCGGGCAGTACTTC
TRBV28	.	TRBJ1-2	15	TRBD1	CASTGMRDRFYGYTF	TGTGCCAGCACTGGGATGAGGGACAGATTCTATGGCTACACCTTC
TRBV19	.	TRBJ1-1	13	.	CASSGQLDTEAFF	TGTGCCAGTAGTGGACAGCTGGACACTGAAGCTTTCTTT
TRBV5-6	.	TRBJ2-3	16	TRBD2	CASSPPSGSGADTQYF	TGTGCCAGCAGCCCACCTAGCGGGAGCGGGGCAGATACGCAGTATTTT
TRBV11-2	.	TRBJ2-7	16	.	CASSLEGVGGTYEQYF	TGTGCCAGCAGCTTAGAAGGGGTTGGGGGGACCTACGAGCAGTACTTC